These 20 T cell receptor beta chains originate from one sample sequenced in a study of post-analysis software for immune sequencing data. Findings and limits, study-wide: When patients were compared with controls, 4 or 5 TRBV segments were more frequent, TRBV5-6, TRBV5-1 and TRBV20-1 among them.

These receptors have no known antigen. Tagging with unique molecular identifiers was a feature of the TCR beta cDNA libraries. MiXCR, run by TCRdb on the PCR reads, gives a single entry per CDR3 protein. The table lists about 680,000 distinct CDR3 sequences, 55% to 60% of them singletons. The material sequenced was blood. The receptors here all came from a girl aged 2 to 9 with multiple sclerosis.

The chain is built from TRBV5-1 and TRBJ2-1; tentatively, D is TRBD1 (5 bases). The length of the CDR3 is 13 residues. Trimming stripped 4 bases from V and 7 bases from J, with 12 bases between. Per the germline V gene, CDR1 is SGHRS and CDR2 is YFSETQ. This chain's CDR3 is CASSLLGQNEQFF. The CDR3 region has the DNA TGCGCCAGCAGCCTTCTGGGGCAGAATGAGCAGTTCTTC.

The chain carries TRBV7-3 and TRBJ2-1; D is uncertain. Trimming took 2 bases from V and 6 from J, leaving 23 bases between them. Germline CDR1 and CDR2: SGHTA and FQGTGA. This CDR3 region has 18 residues. This CDR3 is CASSLYPSLAGDGNEQFF. Here the CDR3 DNA reads TGTGCCAGCAGCTTATACCCCTCCCTTGCTGGAGACGGCAATGAGCAGTTCTTC.

This clonotype was seen a few times. The chain combines TRBV12-3 or TRBV12-4 with TRBJ1-4; D not certain. Trimming left V 5 bases short and J 7 bases short, with 14 bases between. The CDR3 has 14 amino acids. The CDR3: CASSPHSQPEKLFF. The CDR3 DNA sequence: TGTGCCAGCAGTCCCCACAGCCAGCCTGAAAAACTGTTTTTT.

The chain joins TRBV29-1 to TRBJ2-3; TRBD1 is a possible D gene (6 bases). CDR1 and CDR2 (germline): SQVTM, ANQGSEA. CDR3 length: 14 amino acids. The V gene lost 7 bases and the J gene lost 0 bases, with 14 bases spanning the gap. This chain's CDR3 is CSAGGQPSTDTQYF. The CDR3 nucleotides read TGCAGCGCTGGCGGACAGCCTAGCACAGATACGCAGTATTTT.

The chain has TRBV7-2 and TRBJ2-1; D unresolved. Germline V gene lookup returns CDR1 SGHTA and CDR2 FQGNSA. The CDR3 is 14 amino acids. The germline V and J ends were trimmed by 4 bases and 5 bases, with 12 bases remaining between them. The CDR3 nucleotides read TGTGCCAGCAGCTCTTTATACCGCGACAATGAGCAGTTCTTC. Its protein is CASSSLYRDNEQFF. The whole variable domain, filled in from reference TRBV7-2 and TRBJ2-1, reads GAGVSQSPSNKVTEKGKDVELRCDPISGHTALYWYRQSLGQGLEFLIYFQGNSAPDKSGLPSDRFSAERTGGSVSTLTIQRTQQEDSAVYLCASSSLYRDNEQFFGPGTRLTVL.

The chain couples TRBV4-1 to TRBJ2-6; no clear D gene. CDR1 is MGHRA and CDR2 is YSYEKL in the germline V gene. This CDR3 has 20 residues. Trimming removed 0 bases from V and 1 base from J, with 19 bases in between. The CDR3 sequence: CASSQDLGSGLPSGANVLTF. The CDR3 DNA reads TGCGCCAGCAGCCAAGATCTGGGGTCAGGCTTACCGTCTGGGGCCAACGTCCTGACTTTC.

As regards this clonotype: One end of the junction varies from germline; a read error may be responsible. The chain combines TRBV6-5 with TRBJ2-5, with 10 bases aligning to TRBD2. Germline V CDR1 and CDR2: MNHEY, SVGAGI. The CDR3 contains 14 residues. CDR3 sequence (DNA): TGTACCAGCAGTGGACTAGCGGACCAAGAGACCCAGTACTTC. Its protein product is CTSSGLADQETQYF.

This clonotype was seen a few times. The rearrangement uses TRBV29-1 and TRBJ2-1; TRBD2 aligns across 8 bases. The V segment lost 5 bases and the J segment 12 bases; nucleotides outside the gene matches: 15. Germline CDR1 and CDR2: SQVTM and ANQGSEA. This CDR3 contains 14 residues. The CDR3, as DNA: TGCAGCGTTCAACAACCGGGACTAGGCCTATGGCAGTTCTTC. The encoded protein is CSVQQPGLGLWQFF.

Regarding this clonotype: One end of the junction does not line up with germline, which may come from a read error. V gene TRBV3-1 combines with J gene TRBJ1-6; D gene ambiguous. Germline lookup yields CDR1 LGHDT and CDR2 YNNKEL (reference sequence). The CDR3 totals 15 residues. CDR3 sequence (DNA): TGTGCCAGCAGCCAAGGAGGAGGAGGGAGGTCACCCCCCCACTTT. Translation gives CASSQGGGGRSPPHF.

This sequence joins TRBV12-3 or TRBV12-4 and TRBJ2-1; no reliable D call. Trimming removed 2 bases at V and 9 bases at J, with 14 bases between. The CDR3 has 14 amino acids. Written as DNA, the CDR3 is TGTGCCAGCAGTTTACAGGTCGTAAGTGCTGAGCAGTTCTTC. Amino acids: CASSLQVVSAEQFF.

The CDR3: CSAKDLYNEQFF. The DNA for the CDR3 is TGCAGTGCTAAAGATCTCTACAATGAGCAGTTCTTC. The rearrangement joins TRBV20-1 to TRBJ2-1, with D uncertain. Between the trimmed V and J ends, which lost 4 bases and 3 bases, there was a span of 7 bases. CDR1 is DFQATT, CDR2 SNEGSKA, per germline (reference sequence). There are 12 residues in the CDR3.

V gene TRBV5-1 combines with J gene TRBJ2-1; the match to TRBD2 covers 9 bases. Unmatched junction bases numbered 11, after V lost 4 bases and J lost 0 bases. The CDR3 totals 18 residues. From germline, CDR1 is SGHRS and CDR2 YFSETQ. The CDR3 region is CASSMRPSGESSYNEQFF. The DNA of the CDR3 is TGCGCCAGCAGCATGAGACCTAGCGGGGAAAGCTCCTACAATGAGCAGTTCTTC.

The chain combines TRBV7-2 with TRBJ2-3; D remains ambiguous. V lost 5 bases and J lost 5, with 17 bases in between. The CDR3 length is 15 residues. Germline values: CDR1 SGHTA, CDR2 FQGNSA. The DNA for the CDR3 is TGTGCCAGCAGCACTTCCCACACGGTGGGAGATACGCAGTATTTT. This encodes CASSTSHTVGDTQYF.

This sequence joins TRBV7-9 and TRBJ1-1, with TRBD1 as a possible D gene (5 bases). The germline V gene encodes CDR1 SEHNR and CDR2 FQNEAQ (reference sequence). The CDR3 contains 15 residues. V lost 8 bases, J lost 5 bases, and 21 bases lay in between. The CDR3 region has the DNA TGTGCCAGCCCTAAACTTGACAGTGGCGGGACTGAAGCTTTCTTT. Translating gives CASPKLDSGGTEAFF.

This clonotype is a singleton in its sample. The CDR3 sequence is CSARVRDTNAGYTF. CDR3 DNA sequence: TGCAGTGCTAGAGTCCGGGACACAAATGCTGGCTACACCTTC. The genes are TRBV20-1 and TRBJ1-2, with a weak D call TRBD1 (6 bases). V was pared by 1 base and J by 7 bases, with 16 bases between. Germline V gene data show CDR1 as DFQATT and CDR2 as SNEGSKA (reference sequence). The CDR3 has 14 residues.

The rearrangement uses TRBV20-1 and TRBJ2-7; D gene uncertain. Germline assignment: CDR1 DFQATT and CDR2 SNEGSKA (reference sequence). V gave up 4 bases and J gave up 0 bases, with 25 bases separating them. The CDR3 runs 18 residues. The CDR3 here is CSAMGFVAGRQSSYEQYF. CDR3 in DNA: TGCAGTGCTATGGGCTTCGTGGCAGGACGACAAAGCTCCTACGAGCAGTACTTC.

Note on this clonotype: One junction end does not reproduce the germline sequence, and a read error may be involved. The chain employs TRBV7-3 and TRBJ2-1; D is possibly TRBD2 (6 bases). This CDR3 spans 13 amino acids. Germline CDR1 SGHTA, CDR2 FQGTGA. CDR3 DNA: TGTGCCGGCAGCTTAACCAGGGAGGATGAGCAGTTCTTC. As protein: CAGSLTREDEQFF.

The chain has TRBV29-1 and TRBJ2-7; TRBD1 aligns across 9 bases. Trimming took 1 base from V and 7 from J; bases not matched to a gene: 14. The CDR3 has 16 residues. The germline V gene encodes CDR1 SQVTM and CDR2 ANQGSEA. The CDR3 region has the DNA TGCAGCGTTGAAGTCGGGACAGGGTTGGCATACAATGAGCAGTACTTC. This translates into CSVEVGTGLAYNEQYF.

V gene TRBV9 combines with J gene TRBJ2-5; TRBD1 is a possible D gene (5 bases). The germline V gene has CDR1 SGDLS and CDR2 YYNGEE. The CDR3 is made up of 16 amino acids. V was shortened by 4 bases and J by 1 base, with 17 bases between the two germline ends. The CDR3 sequence: CASSLQGGGPQETQYF. The CDR3 nucleotides read TGTGCCAGCAGCCTTCAGGGCGGTGGACCCCAAGAGACCCAGTACTTC.

The gene calls are TRBV5-5 and TRBJ2-4; 7 bases are a match to TRBD1. Germline CDR1 is SGHKS and CDR2 is YYEKEE (reference sequence). The CDR3 totals 13 residues. The V and J ends lost 0 bases and 13 bases, in that order; junction bases with no gene match: 7. The CDR3 sequence: CASSLVTGEEQYF. The DNA of the CDR3 is TGTGCCAGCAGCTTGGTTACAGGGGAAGAGCAGTACTTC. Full variable domain (remainder filled in from reference TRBV5-5 and TRBJ2-4): DAGVTQSPTHLIKTRGQQVTLRCSPISGHKSVSWYQQVLGQGPQFIFQYYEKEERGRGNFPDRFSARQFPNYSSELNVNALLLGDSALYLCASSLVTGEEQYFGAGTRLSVL.